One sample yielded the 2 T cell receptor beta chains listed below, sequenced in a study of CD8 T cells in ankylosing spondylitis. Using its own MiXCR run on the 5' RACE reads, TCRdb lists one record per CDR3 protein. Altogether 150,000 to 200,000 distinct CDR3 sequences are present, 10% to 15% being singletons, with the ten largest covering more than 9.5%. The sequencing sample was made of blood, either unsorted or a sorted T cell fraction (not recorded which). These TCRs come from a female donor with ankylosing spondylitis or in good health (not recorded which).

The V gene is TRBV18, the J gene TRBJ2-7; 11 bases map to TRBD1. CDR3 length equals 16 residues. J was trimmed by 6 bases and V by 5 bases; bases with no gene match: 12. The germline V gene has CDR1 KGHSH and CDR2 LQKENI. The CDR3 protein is CASSTRNPGQGGEQYF. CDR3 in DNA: TGTGCCAGCTCAACCAGGAACCCGGGACAGGGGGGCGAGCAGTACTTC. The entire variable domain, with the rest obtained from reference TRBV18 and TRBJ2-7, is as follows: NAGVMQNPRHLVRRRGQEARLRCSPMKGHSHVYWYRQLPEEGLKFMVYLQKENIIDESGMPKERFSAEFPKEGPSILRIQQVVRGDSAAYFCASSTRNPGQGGEQYFGPGTRLTVT.

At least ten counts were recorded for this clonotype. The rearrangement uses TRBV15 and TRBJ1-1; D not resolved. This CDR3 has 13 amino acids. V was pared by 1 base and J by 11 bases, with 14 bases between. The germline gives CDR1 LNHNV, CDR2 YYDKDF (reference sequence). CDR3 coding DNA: TGTGCCACCAGCAGAGCGGGAGCGAGGGAGGCTTTCTTT. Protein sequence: CATSRAGAREAFF.